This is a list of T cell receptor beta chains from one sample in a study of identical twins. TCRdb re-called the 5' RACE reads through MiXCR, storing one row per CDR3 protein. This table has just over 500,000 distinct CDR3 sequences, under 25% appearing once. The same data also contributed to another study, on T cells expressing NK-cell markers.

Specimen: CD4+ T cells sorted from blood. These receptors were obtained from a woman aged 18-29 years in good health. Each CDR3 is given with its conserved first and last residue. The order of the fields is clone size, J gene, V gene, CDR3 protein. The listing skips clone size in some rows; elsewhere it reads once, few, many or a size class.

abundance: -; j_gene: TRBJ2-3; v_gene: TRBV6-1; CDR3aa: CASSWTGRGTDTQYF
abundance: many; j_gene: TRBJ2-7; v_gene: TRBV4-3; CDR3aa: CASSQASGIYEQYF
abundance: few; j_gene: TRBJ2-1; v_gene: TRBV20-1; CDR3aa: CSATGTGENEQFF
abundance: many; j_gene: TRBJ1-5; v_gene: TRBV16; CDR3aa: CASGDSNQPQHF
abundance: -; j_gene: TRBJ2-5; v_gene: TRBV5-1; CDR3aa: CASSLGGATVAGETQYF
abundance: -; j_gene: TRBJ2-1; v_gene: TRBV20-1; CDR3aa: CSAGGVYNEQFF
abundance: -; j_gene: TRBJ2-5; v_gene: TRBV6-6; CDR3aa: CASRTGTVTQYF
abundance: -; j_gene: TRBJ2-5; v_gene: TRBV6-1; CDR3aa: CASRRAAGGGGETQYF
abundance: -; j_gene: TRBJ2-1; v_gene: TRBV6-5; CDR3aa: CASSRSGLAGEEQFF
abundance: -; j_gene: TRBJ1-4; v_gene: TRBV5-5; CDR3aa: CASSLLGGLLVEKLFF
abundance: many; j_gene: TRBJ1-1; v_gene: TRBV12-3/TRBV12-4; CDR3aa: CASAFRTTEAFF
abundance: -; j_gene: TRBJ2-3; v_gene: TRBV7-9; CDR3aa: CASSFQGWTQYF
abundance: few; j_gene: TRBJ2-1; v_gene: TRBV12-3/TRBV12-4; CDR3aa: CASSPTWGSNEQFF
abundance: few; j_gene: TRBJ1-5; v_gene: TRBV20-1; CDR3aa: CSAPTVYSNQPQHF
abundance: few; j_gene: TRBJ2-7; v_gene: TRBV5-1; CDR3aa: CASSPLGIEQYF
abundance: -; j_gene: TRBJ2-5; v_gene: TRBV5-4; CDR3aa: CASSSAGPQETQYF
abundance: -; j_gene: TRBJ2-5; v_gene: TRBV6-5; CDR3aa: CASSSQGAFATQYF
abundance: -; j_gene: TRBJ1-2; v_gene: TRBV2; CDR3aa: CASKQDSNYGYTF
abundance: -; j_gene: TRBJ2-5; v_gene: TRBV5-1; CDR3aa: CASSPTSGSETQYF
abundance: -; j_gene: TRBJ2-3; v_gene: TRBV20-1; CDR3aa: CSARIGGRTDTQYF
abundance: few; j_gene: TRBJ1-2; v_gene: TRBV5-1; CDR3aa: CASSFQDTDRGYTF
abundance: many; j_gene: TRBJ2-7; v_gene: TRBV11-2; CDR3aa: CASSLSTGTGTSYEQYF
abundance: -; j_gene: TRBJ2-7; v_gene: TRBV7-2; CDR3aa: CASSFDRGSNEQYF
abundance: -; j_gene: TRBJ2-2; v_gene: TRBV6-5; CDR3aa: CASSYTGTPTGELFF
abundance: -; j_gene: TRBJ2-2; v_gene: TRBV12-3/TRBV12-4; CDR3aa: CASRSTGNTGELFF
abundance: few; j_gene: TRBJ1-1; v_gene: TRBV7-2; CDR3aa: CASSLQAQMNTEAFF
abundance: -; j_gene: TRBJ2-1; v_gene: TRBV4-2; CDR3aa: CASSRLDREEDNEQFF
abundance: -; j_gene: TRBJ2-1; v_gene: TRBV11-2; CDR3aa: CASSARPLAGVDNEQFF
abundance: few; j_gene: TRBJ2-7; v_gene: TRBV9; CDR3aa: CASSVGGQGAIEQYF
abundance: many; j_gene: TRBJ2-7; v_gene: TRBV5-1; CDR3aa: CASSLFYSRAGASDEQYF
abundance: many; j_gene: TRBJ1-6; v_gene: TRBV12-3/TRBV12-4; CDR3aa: CASSLESQGSPLHF
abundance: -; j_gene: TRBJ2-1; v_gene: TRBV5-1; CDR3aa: CASSWQGEQFF
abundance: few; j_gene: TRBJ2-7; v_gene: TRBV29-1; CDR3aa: CSAHTSGDYEQYF
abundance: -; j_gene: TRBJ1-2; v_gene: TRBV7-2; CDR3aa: CASTYTIRGGNGYTF
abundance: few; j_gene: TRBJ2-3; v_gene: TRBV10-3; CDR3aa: CAISGDPSTDTQYF
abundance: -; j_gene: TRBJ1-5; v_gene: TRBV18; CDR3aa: CASSPLGGLNQPQHF
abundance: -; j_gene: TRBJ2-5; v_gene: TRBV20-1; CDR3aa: CSAYSGRAGETQYF
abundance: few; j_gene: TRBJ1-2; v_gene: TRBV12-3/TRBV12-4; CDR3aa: CASSRDDRGYTF
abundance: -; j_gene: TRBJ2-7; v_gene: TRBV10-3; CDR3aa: CATGEPGTGANEQYF
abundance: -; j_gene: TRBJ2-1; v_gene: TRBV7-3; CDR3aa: CASKLAGSSYNEQFF
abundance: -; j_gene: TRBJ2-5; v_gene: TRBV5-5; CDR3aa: CASDLQETQYF
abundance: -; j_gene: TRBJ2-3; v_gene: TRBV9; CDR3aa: CASSVAVAGGADTQYF
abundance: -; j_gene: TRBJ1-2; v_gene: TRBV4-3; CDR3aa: CASSQDQFAGYTF
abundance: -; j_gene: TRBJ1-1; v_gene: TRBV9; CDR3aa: CASSVAQLNTEAFF
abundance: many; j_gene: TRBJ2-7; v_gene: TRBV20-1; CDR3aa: CSARQDYSYEQYF
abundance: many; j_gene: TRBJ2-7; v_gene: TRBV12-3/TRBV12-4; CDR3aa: CASSFTGTYEQYF
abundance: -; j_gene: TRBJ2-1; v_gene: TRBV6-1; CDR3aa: CASRGSGKPNEQFF
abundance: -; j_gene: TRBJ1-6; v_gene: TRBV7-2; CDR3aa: CASSRPGDGSPLHF
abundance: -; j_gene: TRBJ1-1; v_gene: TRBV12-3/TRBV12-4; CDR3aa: CASSLRSRGRAFF
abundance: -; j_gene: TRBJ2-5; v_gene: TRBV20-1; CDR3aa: CSARTYQETQYF
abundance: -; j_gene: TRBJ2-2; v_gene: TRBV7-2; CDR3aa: CASSLAVENSNTGELFF
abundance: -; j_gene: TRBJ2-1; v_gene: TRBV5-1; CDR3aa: CASSLPTSGVANEQFF
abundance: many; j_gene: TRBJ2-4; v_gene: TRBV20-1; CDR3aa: CSARPRTGPLNIQYF
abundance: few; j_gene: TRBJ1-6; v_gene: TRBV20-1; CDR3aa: CSAGTFSNSPLHF
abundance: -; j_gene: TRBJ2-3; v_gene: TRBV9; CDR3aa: CASSPRQGADTQYF